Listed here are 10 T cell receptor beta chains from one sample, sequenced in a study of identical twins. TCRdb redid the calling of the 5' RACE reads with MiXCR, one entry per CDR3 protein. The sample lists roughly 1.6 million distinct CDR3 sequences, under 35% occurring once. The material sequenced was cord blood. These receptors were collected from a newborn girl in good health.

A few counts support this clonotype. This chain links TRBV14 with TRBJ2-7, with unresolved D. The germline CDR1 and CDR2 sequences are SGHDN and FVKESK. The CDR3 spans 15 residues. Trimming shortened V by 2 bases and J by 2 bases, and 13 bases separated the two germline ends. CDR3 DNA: TGTGCCAGCAGCCAACTAGGTAGTATCCCCTACGAGCAGTACTTC. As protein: CASSQLGSIPYEQYF.

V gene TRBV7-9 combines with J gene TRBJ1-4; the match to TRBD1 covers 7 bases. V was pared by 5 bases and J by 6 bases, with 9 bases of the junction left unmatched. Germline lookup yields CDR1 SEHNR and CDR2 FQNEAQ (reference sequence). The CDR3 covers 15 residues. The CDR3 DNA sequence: TGTGCCAGCAGCCCTACAGGGGCCGGGTATGAAAAACTGTTTTTT. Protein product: CASSPTGAGYEKLFF.

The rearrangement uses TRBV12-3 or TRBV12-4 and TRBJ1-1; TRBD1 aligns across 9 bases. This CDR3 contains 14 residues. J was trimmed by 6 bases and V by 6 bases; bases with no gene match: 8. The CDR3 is CASRPDRGSAEAFF. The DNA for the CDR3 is TGTGCCAGCAGACCAGACAGGGGGAGTGCTGAAGCTTTCTTT.

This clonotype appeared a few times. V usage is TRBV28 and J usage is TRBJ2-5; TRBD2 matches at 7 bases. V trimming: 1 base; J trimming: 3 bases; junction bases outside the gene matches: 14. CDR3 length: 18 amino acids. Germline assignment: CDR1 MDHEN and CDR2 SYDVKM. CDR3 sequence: CASSLLWTLADPKETQYF. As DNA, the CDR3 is TGTGCCAGCAGTTTATTGTGGACCCTAGCGGACCCAAAAGAGACCCAGTACTTC. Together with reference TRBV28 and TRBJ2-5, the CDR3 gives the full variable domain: DVKVTQSSRYLVKRTGEKVFLECVQDMDHENMFWYRQDPGLGLRLIYFSYDVKMKEKGDIPEGYSVSREKKERFSLILESASTNQTSMYLCASSLLWTLADPKETQYFGPGTRLLVL.

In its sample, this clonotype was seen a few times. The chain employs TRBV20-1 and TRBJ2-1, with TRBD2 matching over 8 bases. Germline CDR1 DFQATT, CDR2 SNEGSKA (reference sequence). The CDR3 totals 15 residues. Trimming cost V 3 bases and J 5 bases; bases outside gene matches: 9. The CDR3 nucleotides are TGCAGTGCTAGTCCCACTAGCGGCTTTAACAATGAGCAGTTCTTC. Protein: CSASPTSGFNNEQFF.

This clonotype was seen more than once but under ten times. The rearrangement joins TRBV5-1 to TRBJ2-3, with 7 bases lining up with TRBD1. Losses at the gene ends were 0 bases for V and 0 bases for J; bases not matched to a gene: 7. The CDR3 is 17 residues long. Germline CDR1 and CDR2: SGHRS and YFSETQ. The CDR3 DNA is TGCGCCAGCAGCTTGGGACAGGGCTACACTAGCACAGATACGCAGTATTTT. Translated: CASSLGQGYTSTDTQYF.

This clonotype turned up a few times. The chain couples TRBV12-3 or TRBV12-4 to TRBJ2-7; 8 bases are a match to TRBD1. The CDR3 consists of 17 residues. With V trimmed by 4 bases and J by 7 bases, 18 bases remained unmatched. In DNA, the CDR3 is TGTGCCAGCAGTTCCGGAAGCAGACAGGGGTTTTACGATGAGCAGTACTTC. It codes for CASSSGSRQGFYDEQYF.

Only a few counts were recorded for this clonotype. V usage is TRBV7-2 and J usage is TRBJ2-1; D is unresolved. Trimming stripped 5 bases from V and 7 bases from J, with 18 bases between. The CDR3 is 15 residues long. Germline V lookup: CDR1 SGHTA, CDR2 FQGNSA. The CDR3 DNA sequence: TGTGCCAGCAGCCCTAAATTGCGCGTATCAAATGAGCAGTTCTTC. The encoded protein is CASSPKLRVSNEQFF.

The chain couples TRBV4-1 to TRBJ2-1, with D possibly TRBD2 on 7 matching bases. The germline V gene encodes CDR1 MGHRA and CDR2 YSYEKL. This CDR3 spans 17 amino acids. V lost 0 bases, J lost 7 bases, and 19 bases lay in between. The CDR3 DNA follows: TGCGCCAGCAGCCAAGACCATGGGGCGGGGGCCAAAAATGAGCAGTTCTTC. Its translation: CASSQDHGAGAKNEQFF.

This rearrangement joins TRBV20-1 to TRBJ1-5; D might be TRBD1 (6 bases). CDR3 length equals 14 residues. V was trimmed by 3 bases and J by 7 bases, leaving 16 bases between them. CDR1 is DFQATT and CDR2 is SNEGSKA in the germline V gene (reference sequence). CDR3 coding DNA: TGCAGTGCTAGGCCTACAGGGTCGTCACAGCCCCAGCATTTT. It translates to CSARPTGSSQPQHF.